The 28 T cell receptor beta chains listed next were all sequenced from one sample in a study of beta chain features in type 1 diabetes. The sequenced template was cDNA made from the entire isolated RNA. The repertoire was sequenced with immunoSEQ multiplex PCR; TCRdb's copy has only in-frame clones and lacks some. In the table there are under 300,000 clones, approximately 15% of which are singletons. These receptors have no known antigen. Whole-study findings and limits: TCRB CDR3 length was moderately but significantly reduced in all four CD4+ subsets of Type 1 diabetes patients.

The sequenced sample consisted of naive CD4+ T cells from blood. The origin of the receptors is a man younger than 40 with type 1 diabetes.

The chain combines TRBV30 with TRBJ2-5, with D possibly matching TRBD1 (5 bases). Trimming left V 2 bases short and J 4 bases short, with 11 bases between. This CDR3 spans 13 amino acids. The V gene's germline CDR1 is GTSNPN and CDR2 SVGIG (reference sequence). The CDR3 loop reads CAWSRRQSETQYF. The CDR3 nucleotides read TGTGCCTGGAGTCGCCGACAGTCAGAGACCCAGTACTTC. Full variable domain (remainder filled in from reference TRBV30 and TRBJ2-5): SQTIHQWPATLVQPVGSPLSLECTVEGTSNPNLYWYRQAAGRGLQLLFYSVGIGQISSEVPQNLSASRPQDRQFILSSKKLLLSDSGFYLCAWSRRQSETQYFGPGTRLLVL.

The chain is built from TRBV18 and TRBJ1-4; TRBD1 matches at 8 bases. This CDR3 has 15 amino acids. Trimming removed 3 bases from V and 9 bases from J; junction bases left unmatched: 9. Germline loops: CDR1 KGHSH, CDR2 LQKENI. The CDR3 DNA follows: TGTGCCAGCTCACCTGTGGACAGGGAGGACAAAAAACTGTTTTTT. As protein: CASSPVDREDKKLFF.

This clone was detected only a few times. CDR3 sequence (DNA): TGTGCCAGCAGTGCGGGACAGAACACAGATACGCAGTATTTT. Residues: CASSAGQNTDTQYF. V is TRBV25-1 and J is TRBJ2-3, with 7 bases aligning to TRBD1. CDR1 is MGHDK, CDR2 SYGVNS, per germline. The CDR3 loop spans 14 amino acids. Trimming took 4 bases from V and 2 from J; bases not matched to a gene: 3. Full variable domain (outside the CDR3, taken from reference TRBV25-1 and TRBJ2-3): EADIYQTPRYLVIGTGKKITLECSQTMGHDKMYWYQQDPGMELHLIHYSYGVNSTEKGDLSSESTVSRIRTEHFPLTLESARPSHTSQYLCASSAGQNTDTQYFGPGTRLTVL.

This clone was seen a handful of times. The CDR3 bases are TGTGCCAGCAGTTCTGACAATGAGCAGTTCTTC. This sequence encodes CASSSDNEQFF. This rearrangement joins TRBV6-6 to TRBJ2-1, with unresolved D. The germline V gene encodes CDR1 MNHNY and CDR2 SVGAGI (reference sequence). V was clipped by 4 bases and J by 5 bases, with 3 bases between them. The CDR3 runs 11 residues.

V usage is TRBV9 and J usage is TRBJ1-3; 8 bases agree with TRBD1. Per the germline V gene, CDR1 is SGDLS and CDR2 is YYNGEE. V was pared by 0 bases and J by 2 bases, with 10 bases of the junction left unmatched. The length of the CDR3 is 18 residues. The CDR3 loop is CASSVGFGTGPTGNTIYF. The DNA of the CDR3 is TGTGCCAGCAGCGTAGGATTCGGGACAGGTCCTACTGGAAACACCATATATTTT. The complete variable domain, with remaining parts taken from reference TRBV9 and TRBJ1-3, reads DSGVTQTPKHLITATGQRVTLRCSPRSGDLSVYWYQQSLDQGLQFLIQYYNGEERAKGNILERFSAQQFPDLHSELNLSSLELGDSALYFCASSVGFGTGPTGNTIYFGEGSWLTVV.

The chain carries TRBV4-2 and TRBJ1-2; D is ambiguous. In germline, CDR1 is LGHNA, CDR2 YNFKEQ. V was trimmed by 0 bases and J by 1 base, leaving 9 bases between them. This CDR3 is 15 amino acids long. CDR3: CASSQDMSLNYGYTF. CDR3 sequence (DNA): TGTGCCAGCAGCCAAGATATGAGCCTTAACTATGGCTACACCTTC.

This clone was picked up a small number of times. The chain is built from TRBV29-1 and TRBJ1-1; TRBD1 matches 7 bases. The CDR3 runs to 12 residues. CDR1 and CDR2 (germline): SQVTM, ANQGSEA. With V trimmed by 6 bases and J by 1 base, 2 bases remained unmatched. CDR3 sequence: CSVWTGNTEAFF. The CDR3 DNA reads TGCAGCGTCTGGACAGGGAACACTGAAGCTTTCTTT. The variable domain in full, with the rest retrieved from reference TRBV29-1 and TRBJ1-1, is SAVISQKPSRDICQRGTSLTIQCQVDSQVTMMFWYRQQPGQSLTLIATANQGSEATYESGFVIDKFPISRPNLTFSTLTVSNMSPEDSSIYLCSVWTGNTEAFFGQGTRLTVV.

V and J are TRBV11-2 and TRBJ2-5; D possibly corresponds to TRBD2 (6 bases). Between the trimmed V and J ends, which lost 10 bases and 1 base, there was a span of 16 bases. Per germline, CDR1 SGHAT and CDR2 FQNNGV. CDR3 length equals 14 residues. CDR3 nucleotides: TGTGCCACCCACGGCGGGGCCCTCCAAGAGACCCAGTACTTC. It is translated as CATHGGALQETQYF.

This clone was detected only a few times. This chain links TRBV7-9 with TRBJ2-2, with D possibly matching TRBD1 (5 bases). The CDR3 loop spans 17 amino acids. The germline gives CDR1 SEHNR, CDR2 FQNEAQ (reference sequence). Trimming took off 6 bases at V and 0 bases at J, with 17 bases between the two ends. Written as DNA, the CDR3 is TGTGCCAGCAGACCCCCGGACAAGTCCACGAACACCGGGGAGCTGTTTTTT. It is translated as CASRPPDKSTNTGELFF.

The chain links TRBV5-1 to TRBJ2-3; no definite D call. Germline V CDR1 and CDR2: SGHRS, YFSETQ. Trimming removed 0 bases at V and 4 bases at J, with 6 bases between. The CDR3 length is 13 residues. CDR3 region: CASSLGSSDTQYF. The DNA for the CDR3 is TGCGCCAGCAGCTTGGGTTCGTCAGATACGCAGTATTTT. The whole variable domain, remainder taken from reference TRBV5-1 and TRBJ2-3, is KAGVTQTPRYLIKTRGQQVTLSCSPISGHRSVSWYQQTPGQGLQFLFEYFSETQRNKGNFPGRFSGRQFSNSRSEMNVSTLELGDSALYLCASSLGSSDTQYFGPGTRLTVL.

This clone was counted a few times. The V call is TRBV15, the J call TRBJ2-3; 7 bases agree with TRBD1. Germline assignment: CDR1 LNHNV and CDR2 YYDKDF (reference sequence). The CDR3 length is 17 residues. After removal of 0 bases from V and 6 bases from J, the junction contained 12 bases not matched to a gene. CDR3 nucleotide sequence: TGTGCCACCAGCAGAGAAATAACGACAGGGTCTATGGATACGCAGTATTTT. The encoded protein is CATSREITTGSMDTQYF.

The count of this clone is one. The chain recombines TRBV5-4 with TRBJ1-2; 9 bases map to TRBD1. CDR1 and CDR2 (germline): SGHNT, YYREEE (reference sequence). The CDR3 contains 15 residues. The V and J ends lost 4 bases and 4 bases, in that order; junction bases with no gene match: 8. The chain's CDR3 is CASSPGGGQGYGYTF. For the CDR3, the DNA is TGTGCCAGCAGCCCGGGGGGGGGACAGGGCTATGGCTACACCTTC. Together with reference TRBV5-4 and TRBJ1-2, the CDR3 gives the full variable domain: ETGVTQSPTHLIKTRGQQVTLRCSSQSGHNTVSWYQQALGQGPQFIFQYYREEENGRGNFPPRFSGLQFPNYSSELNVNALELDDSALYLCASSPGGGQGYGYTFGSGTRLTVV.

This clone has only a few counts. This sequence joins TRBV7-9 and TRBJ1-5; D gene unclear. V lost 1 base and J 8 bases, leaving 9 bases between the germline ends. CDR3 length: 13 amino acids. Germline V CDR1 and CDR2: SEHNR, FQNEAQ (reference sequence). The CDR3 reads CASSLEGGKPQHF. The DNA of the CDR3 is TGTGCCAGCAGCTTAGAAGGAGGGAAGCCCCAGCATTTT.

Only a few counts were recorded for this clone. J is TRBJ2-4 and V is TRBV12-5, with 8 bases matching TRBD1. CDR3 length: 14 residues. Trimming cost V 4 bases and J 6 bases; bases outside gene matches: 5. CDR1 and CDR2 (germline): LGHNT, FRNRAP. The CDR3 sequence is CASGSGQGLNIQYF. CDR3 DNA sequence: TGTGCTAGTGGTTCCGGACAGGGACTAAACATTCAGTACTTC.

The CDR3 DNA reads as TGTGCCAGCAGCAGGACAGGAAACACTGAAGCTTTCTTT. Encoded protein: CASSRTGNTEAFF. The V call is TRBV13, the J call TRBJ1-1; 7 bases match TRBD1. The length of the CDR3 is 13 residues. Germline assignment: CDR1 PRHDT and CDR2 FYEKMQ (reference sequence). With V trimmed by 5 bases and J by 2 bases, 2 bases remained unmatched.

In its sample, this clone was seen a few times. V gene TRBV10-3 combines with J gene TRBJ2-3, with D tentatively TRBD2 (6 bases). CDR3 length: 17 residues. V was cut by 0 bases and J by 0 bases, with 13 bases left in between. The germline V gene encodes CDR1 ENHRY and CDR2 SYGVKD. The CDR3 loop reads CAISESRGSSSTDTQYF. The CDR3 DNA reads TGTGCCATCAGTGAGTCACGGGGGAGTTCTAGCACAGATACGCAGTATTTT.

This clone occurred a few times. The chain combines TRBV5-1 with TRBJ1-2, with 7 positions matching TRBD1. Per germline, CDR1 SGHRS and CDR2 YFSETQ. The CDR3 runs to 16 residues. Unmatched junction bases numbered 7, after V lost 0 bases and J lost 2 bases. This CDR3 reads CASSLETLTGNYGYTF. CDR3 sequence (DNA): TGCGCCAGCAGCTTGGAGACCTTGACAGGGAACTATGGCTACACCTTC.

CDR3 residues: CASSTSTDTQYF. CDR3 nucleotides: TGTGCCAGCAGTACTAGCACAGATACGCAGTATTTT. V gene TRBV2 combines with J gene TRBJ2-3, with D unresolved. The CDR3 loop spans 12 amino acids. Trimming left V 5 bases short and J 0 bases short, with 3 bases between. The germline CDR1 and CDR2 sequences are SNHLY and FYNNEI.

This clone has a handful of counts. The chain links TRBV29-1 to TRBJ1-1, with D possibly being TRBD1 (6 bases). CDR3 size: 13 residues. The germline V gene has CDR1 SQVTM and CDR2 ANQGSEA. The germline V and J ends were trimmed by 7 bases and 11 bases, with 23 bases remaining between them. CDR3 residues: CSGSGQSSPMAFF. CDR3 nucleotides: TGCAGCGGAAGTGGACAGTCTTCCCCGATGGCTTTCTTT. The full variable domain, its missing parts supplied by reference TRBV29-1 and TRBJ1-1, is SAVISQKPSRDICQRGTSLTIQCQVDSQVTMMFWYRQQPGQSLTLIATANQGSEATYESGFVIDKFPISRPNLTFSTLTVSNMSPEDSSIYLCSGSGQSSPMAFFGQGTRLTVV.

This clone was seen a few times. In DNA, the CDR3 is TGCGCCAGCAGCTTTAGGACAGGGCAACTGTTTTTT. This sequence encodes CASSFRTGQLFF. This sequence joins TRBV4-1 and TRBJ1-4, with 8 bases identical to TRBD1. Germline-derived CDR1 and CDR2 are MGHRA and YSYEKL. This CDR3 region has 12 residues. V dropped 5 bases and J dropped 12; count of bases not matched to a gene: 5.

This clone showed up just a few times. The gene calls are TRBV5-1 and TRBJ2-3; 9 bases map to TRBD1. Trimming at V came to 4 bases and at J to 4 bases, leaving 10 bases not matched to a gene. CDR3 length: 16 residues. CDR1 and CDR2 from the germline V gene are SGHRS and YFSETQ. CDR3 sequence: CASSRDRVLGPDTQYF. CDR3 DNA: TGCGCCAGCAGCAGGGACAGGGTGTTGGGCCCAGATACGCAGTATTTT.

The rearrangement joins TRBV4-1 to TRBJ1-1, with D possibly TRBD1 on 5 matching bases. Germline V gives CDR1 MGHRA, CDR2 YSYEKL. V shed 0 bases and J shed 0 bases, with 14 bases lying between them. The CDR3 totals 17 residues. The CDR3 nucleotides are TGCGCCAGCAGCCAAGATTCGCAGGGCCTGATGAACACTGAAGCTTTCTTT. As protein: CASSQDSQGLMNTEAFF.

This clone came up a few times. This chain uses TRBV2 with TRBJ2-1; TRBD2 matches at 7 bases. V lost 1 base and J lost 4; bases outside the gene matches: 7. The CDR3 contains 16 residues. Germline V lookup: CDR1 SNHLY, CDR2 FYNNEI. The CDR3 region has the DNA TGTGCCAGCAGTGAAGAGGCTAGCGGCATATACAATGAGCAGTTCTTC. It specifies CASSEEASGIYNEQFF.

V gene TRBV9 combines with J gene TRBJ1-1; D is unclear. Germline-derived CDR1 and CDR2 are SGDLS and YYNGEE. The CDR3 covers 13 residues. V was trimmed by 0 bases and J by 3 bases, leaving 6 bases between them. The DNA for the CDR3 is TGTGCCAGCAGCGTAGCTTTTGACACTGAAGCTTTCTTT. Translating it yields CASSVAFDTEAFF.

The chain couples TRBV7-9 to TRBJ2-5; D is unresolved. Germline loops: CDR1 SEHNR, CDR2 FQNEAQ (reference sequence). The CDR3 contains 13 residues. Trimming shortened V by 6 bases and J by 4 bases, and 12 bases separated the two germline ends. CDR3 nucleotides: TGTGCCAGCAGGCGAGACATATTAGAGACCCAGTACTTC. Encoded protein: CASRRDILETQYF.

The rearrangement uses TRBV28 and TRBJ2-2, with 11 bases that match TRBD2. Losses at the gene ends were 6 bases for V and 4 bases for J; bases not matched to a gene: 4. Per germline, CDR1 MDHEN and CDR2 SYDVKM. CDR3 size: 15 residues. Written as DNA, the CDR3 is TGTGCCAGCAGAACTCTAGCGGGAGGCACCGGGGAGCTGTTTTTT. This codes for CASRTLAGGTGELFF.

The V and J genes are TRBV19 and TRBJ2-4; D might be TRBD1 (6 bases). The germline gives CDR1 LNHDA, CDR2 SQIVND (reference sequence). The CDR3 runs 13 residues. The V and J ends lost 8 bases and 0 bases respectively, with 8 bases between them. CDR3 coding DNA: TGTGCCAGTGGGGGCCTAGCCAAAAACATTCAGTACTTC. This encodes CASGGLAKNIQYF.

The chain links TRBV29-1 to TRBJ2-5, with 12 positions matching TRBD2. Germline V gene sequence: CDR1 SQVTM, CDR2 ANQGSEA. Germline trimming cut 4 bases from V and 3 bases from J; bases unmatched to any gene: 3. The CDR3 loop spans 14 amino acids. In nucleotides, the CDR3 is TGCAGCGTTGGCAGACTAGCGGGAGAAGAGACCCAGTACTTC. Protein product: CSVGRLAGEETQYF.